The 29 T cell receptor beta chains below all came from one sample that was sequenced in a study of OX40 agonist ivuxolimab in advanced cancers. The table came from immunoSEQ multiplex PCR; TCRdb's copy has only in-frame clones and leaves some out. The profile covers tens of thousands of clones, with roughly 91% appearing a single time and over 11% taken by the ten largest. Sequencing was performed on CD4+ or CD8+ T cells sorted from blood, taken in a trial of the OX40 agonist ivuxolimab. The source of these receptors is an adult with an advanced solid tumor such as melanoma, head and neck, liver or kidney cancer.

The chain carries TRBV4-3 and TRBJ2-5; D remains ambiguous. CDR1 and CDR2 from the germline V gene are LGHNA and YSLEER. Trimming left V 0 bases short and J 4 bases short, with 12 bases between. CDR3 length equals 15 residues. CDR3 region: CASSQDPDPVETQYF. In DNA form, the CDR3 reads TGCGCCAGCAGCCAAGATCCGGACCCGGTAGAGACCCAGTACTTC.

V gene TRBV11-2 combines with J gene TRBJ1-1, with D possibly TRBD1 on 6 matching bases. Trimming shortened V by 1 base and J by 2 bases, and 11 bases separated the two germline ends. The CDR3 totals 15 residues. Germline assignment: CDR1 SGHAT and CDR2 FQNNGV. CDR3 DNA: TGTGCCAGCAGCTTAGGATGGGGGCCAAACACTGAAGCTTTCTTT. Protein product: CASSLGWGPNTEAFF.

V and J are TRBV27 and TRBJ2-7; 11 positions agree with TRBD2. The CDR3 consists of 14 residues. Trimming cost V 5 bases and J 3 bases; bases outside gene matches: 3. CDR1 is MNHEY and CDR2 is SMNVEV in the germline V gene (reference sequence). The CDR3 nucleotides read TGTGCCAGCAGTACTAGCGGGGGTTTCTACGAGCAGTACTTC. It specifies CASSTSGGFYEQYF.

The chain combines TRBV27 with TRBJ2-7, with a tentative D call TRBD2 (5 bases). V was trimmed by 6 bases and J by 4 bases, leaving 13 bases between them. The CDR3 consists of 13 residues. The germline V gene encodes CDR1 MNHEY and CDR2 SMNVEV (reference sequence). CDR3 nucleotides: TGTGCCAGCAGCGTATCGACTACTTACGAGCAGTACTTC. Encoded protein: CASSVSTTYEQYF.

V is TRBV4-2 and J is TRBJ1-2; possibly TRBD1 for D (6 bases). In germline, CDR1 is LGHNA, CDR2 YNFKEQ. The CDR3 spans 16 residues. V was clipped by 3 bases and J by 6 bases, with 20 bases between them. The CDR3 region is CASSQIQGFQANGYTF. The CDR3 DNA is TGTGCCAGCAGCCAGATACAGGGCTTTCAGGCGAATGGCTACACCTTC.

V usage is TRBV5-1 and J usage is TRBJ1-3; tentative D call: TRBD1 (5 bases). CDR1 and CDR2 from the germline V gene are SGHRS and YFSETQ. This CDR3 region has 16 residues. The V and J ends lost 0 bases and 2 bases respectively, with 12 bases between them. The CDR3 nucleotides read TGCGCCAGCAGCTTGGTTGGGGCCGGGGCTGGAAACACCATATATTTT. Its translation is CASSLVGAGAGNTIYF.

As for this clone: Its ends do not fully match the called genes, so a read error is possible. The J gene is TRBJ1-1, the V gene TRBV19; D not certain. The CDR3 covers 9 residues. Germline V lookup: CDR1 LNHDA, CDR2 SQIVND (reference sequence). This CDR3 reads CASIPGYVF. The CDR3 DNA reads TGTGCCAGTATTCCAGGTTACGTCTTT. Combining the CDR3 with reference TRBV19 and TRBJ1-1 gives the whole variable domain DGGITQSPKYLFRKEGQNVTLSCEQNLNHDAMYWYRQDPGQGLRLIYYSQIVNDFQKGDIAEGYSVSREKKESFPLTVTSAQKNPTAFYLCASIPGYVFGQGTRLTVV.

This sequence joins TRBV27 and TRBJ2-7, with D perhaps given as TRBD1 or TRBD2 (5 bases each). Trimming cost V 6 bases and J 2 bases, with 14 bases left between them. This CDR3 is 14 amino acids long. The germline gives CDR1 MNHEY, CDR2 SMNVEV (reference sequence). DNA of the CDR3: TGTGCCAGCAGAGACGGGGACGGGCCCTACGAGCAGTACTTC. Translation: CASRDGDGPYEQYF.

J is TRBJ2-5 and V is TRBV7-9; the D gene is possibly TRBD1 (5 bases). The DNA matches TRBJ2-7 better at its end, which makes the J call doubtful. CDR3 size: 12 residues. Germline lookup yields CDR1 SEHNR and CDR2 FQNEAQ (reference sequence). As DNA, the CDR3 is TGTGCCAGCAGCACCAGGGCCTACGAGCAGTACTTC. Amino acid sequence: CASSTRAYEQYF.

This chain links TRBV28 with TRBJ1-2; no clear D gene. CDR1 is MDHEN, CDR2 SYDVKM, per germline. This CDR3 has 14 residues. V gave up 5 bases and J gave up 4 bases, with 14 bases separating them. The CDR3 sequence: CASSPSPRFYGYTF. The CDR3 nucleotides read TGTGCCAGCAGTCCCTCGCCGCGGTTCTATGGCTACACCTTC.

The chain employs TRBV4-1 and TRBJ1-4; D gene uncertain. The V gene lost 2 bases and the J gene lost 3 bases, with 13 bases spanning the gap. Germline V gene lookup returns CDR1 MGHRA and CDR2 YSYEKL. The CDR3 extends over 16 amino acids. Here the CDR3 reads CASSQPWEDPNEKLFF. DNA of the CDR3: TGCGCCAGCAGCCAACCCTGGGAGGATCCTAATGAAAAACTGTTTTTT.

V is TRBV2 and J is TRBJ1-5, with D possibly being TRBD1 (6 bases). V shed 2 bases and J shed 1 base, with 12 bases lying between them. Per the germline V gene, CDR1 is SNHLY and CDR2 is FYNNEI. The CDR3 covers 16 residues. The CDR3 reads CASSEFGGHSNQPQHF. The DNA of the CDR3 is TGTGCCAGCAGTGAATTTGGGGGGCACAGCAATCAGCCCCAGCATTTT.

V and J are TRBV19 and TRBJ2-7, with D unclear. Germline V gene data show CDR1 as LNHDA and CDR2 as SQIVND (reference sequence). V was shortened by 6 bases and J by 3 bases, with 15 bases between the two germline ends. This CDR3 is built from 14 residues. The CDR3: CASSLTRSDYEQYF. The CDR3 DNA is TGTGCCAGTAGCCTTACAAGGTCAGACTACGAGCAGTACTTC.

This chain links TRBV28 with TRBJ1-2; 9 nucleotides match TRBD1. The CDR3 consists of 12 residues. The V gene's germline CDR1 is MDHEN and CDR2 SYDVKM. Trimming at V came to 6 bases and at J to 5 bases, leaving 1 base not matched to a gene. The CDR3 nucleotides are TGTGCCAGCAGAGGGACAGGGTATGGCTACACCTTC. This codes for CASRGTGYGYTF.

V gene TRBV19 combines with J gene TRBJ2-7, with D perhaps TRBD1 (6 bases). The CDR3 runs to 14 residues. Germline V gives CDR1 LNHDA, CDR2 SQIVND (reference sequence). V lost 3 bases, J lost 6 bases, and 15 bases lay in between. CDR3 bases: TGTGCCAGTAGTATTCGGGCAGGGGTGCGCGAGCAGTACTTC. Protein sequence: CASSIRAGVREQYF.

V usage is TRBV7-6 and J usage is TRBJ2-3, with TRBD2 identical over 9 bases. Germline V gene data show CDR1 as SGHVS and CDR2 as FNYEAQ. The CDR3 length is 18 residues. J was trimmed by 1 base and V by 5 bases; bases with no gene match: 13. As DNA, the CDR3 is TGTGCCAGCAGCCCCGCCCGTAGCGGGAGCTGGGGCACAGATACGCAGTATTTT. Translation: CASSPARSGSWGTDTQYF.

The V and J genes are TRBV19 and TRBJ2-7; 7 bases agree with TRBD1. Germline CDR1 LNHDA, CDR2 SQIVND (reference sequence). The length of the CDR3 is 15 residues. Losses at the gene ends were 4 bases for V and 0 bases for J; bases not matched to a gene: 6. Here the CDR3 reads CASSNRDSSSYEQYF. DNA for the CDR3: TGTGCCAGTAGTAACCGGGACAGTAGCTCCTACGAGCAGTACTTC.

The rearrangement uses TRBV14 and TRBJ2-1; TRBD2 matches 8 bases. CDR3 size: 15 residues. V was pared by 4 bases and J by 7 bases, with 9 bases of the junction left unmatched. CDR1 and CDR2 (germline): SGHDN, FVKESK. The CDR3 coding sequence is TGTGCCAGCAGCCTAAACCCGGGAGGGGTTAATGAGCAGTTCTTC. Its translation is CASSLNPGGVNEQFF.

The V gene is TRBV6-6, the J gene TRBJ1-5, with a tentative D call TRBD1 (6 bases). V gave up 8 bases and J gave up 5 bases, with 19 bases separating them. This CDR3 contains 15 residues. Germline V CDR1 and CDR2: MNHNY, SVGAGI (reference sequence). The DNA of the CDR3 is TGTGCCAGCCTTGACAGGAGGCCACACCATCAGCCCCAGCATTTT. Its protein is CASLDRRPHHQPQHF.

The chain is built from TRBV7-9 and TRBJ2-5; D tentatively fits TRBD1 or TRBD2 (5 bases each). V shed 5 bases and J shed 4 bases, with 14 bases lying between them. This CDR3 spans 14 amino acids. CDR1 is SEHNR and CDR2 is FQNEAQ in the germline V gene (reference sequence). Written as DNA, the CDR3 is TGTGCCAGCAGCGAGGTAACGGGGCCAGAGACCCAGTACTTC. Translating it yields CASSEVTGPETQYF.

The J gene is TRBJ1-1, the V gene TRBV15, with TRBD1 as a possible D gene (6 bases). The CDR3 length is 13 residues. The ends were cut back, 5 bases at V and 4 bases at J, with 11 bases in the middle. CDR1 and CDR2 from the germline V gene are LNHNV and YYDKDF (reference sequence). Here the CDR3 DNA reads TGTGCCACCAGCGGGGGGGCTAGCACTGAAGCTTTCTTT. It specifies CATSGGASTEAFF.

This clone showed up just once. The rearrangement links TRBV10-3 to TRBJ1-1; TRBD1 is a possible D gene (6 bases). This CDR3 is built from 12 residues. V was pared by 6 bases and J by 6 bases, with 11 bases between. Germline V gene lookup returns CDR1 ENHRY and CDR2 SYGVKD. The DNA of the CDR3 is TGTGCCATCAGCCTAGGGGGGTCTGAAGCTTTCTTT. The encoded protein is CAISLGGSEAFF.

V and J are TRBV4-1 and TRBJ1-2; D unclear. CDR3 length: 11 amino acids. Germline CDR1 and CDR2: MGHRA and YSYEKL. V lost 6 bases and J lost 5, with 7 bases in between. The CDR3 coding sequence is TGCGCCAGCAGGGAAGGGTATGGCTACACCTTC. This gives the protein CASREGYGYTF.

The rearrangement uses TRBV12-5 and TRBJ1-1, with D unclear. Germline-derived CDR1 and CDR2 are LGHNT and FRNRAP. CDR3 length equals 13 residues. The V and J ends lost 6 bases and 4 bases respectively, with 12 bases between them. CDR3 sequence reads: CASGRGRGTEAFF. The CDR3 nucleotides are TGTGCTAGTGGACGCGGACGCGGCACTGAAGCTTTCTTT.

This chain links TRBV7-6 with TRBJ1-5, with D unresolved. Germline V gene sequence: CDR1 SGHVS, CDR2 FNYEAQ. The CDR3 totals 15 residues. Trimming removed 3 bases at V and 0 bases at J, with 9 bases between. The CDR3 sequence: CASSFGHYSNQPQHF. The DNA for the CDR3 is TGTGCCAGCAGCTTTGGGCATTATAGCAATCAGCCCCAGCATTTT.

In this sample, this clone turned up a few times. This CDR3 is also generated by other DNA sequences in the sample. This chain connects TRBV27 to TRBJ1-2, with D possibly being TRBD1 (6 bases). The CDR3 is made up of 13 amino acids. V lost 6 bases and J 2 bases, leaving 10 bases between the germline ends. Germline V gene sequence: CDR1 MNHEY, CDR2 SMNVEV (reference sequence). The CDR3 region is CASSFGQNYGYTF. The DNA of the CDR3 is TGTGCCAGCAGCTTTGGACAGAACTATGGCTACACCTTC.

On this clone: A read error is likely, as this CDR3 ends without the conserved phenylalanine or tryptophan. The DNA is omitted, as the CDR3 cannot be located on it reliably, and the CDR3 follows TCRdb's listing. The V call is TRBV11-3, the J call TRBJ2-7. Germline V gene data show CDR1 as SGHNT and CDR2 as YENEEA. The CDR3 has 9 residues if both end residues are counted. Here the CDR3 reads CASSLEGRI.

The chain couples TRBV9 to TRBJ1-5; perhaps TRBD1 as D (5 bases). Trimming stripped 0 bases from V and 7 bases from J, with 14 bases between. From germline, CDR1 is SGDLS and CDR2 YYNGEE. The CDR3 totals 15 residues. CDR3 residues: CASSVGGQGWQPQHF. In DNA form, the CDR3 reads TGTGCCAGCAGCGTAGGAGGGCAGGGTTGGCAGCCCCAGCATTTT.

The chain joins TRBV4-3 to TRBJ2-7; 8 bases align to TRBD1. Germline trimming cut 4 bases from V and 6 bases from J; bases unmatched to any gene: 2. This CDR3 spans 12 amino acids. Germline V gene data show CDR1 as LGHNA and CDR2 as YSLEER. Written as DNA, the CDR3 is TGCGCCAGCAGCCCGACAGGGGTCGAGCAGTACTTC. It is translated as CASSPTGVEQYF.